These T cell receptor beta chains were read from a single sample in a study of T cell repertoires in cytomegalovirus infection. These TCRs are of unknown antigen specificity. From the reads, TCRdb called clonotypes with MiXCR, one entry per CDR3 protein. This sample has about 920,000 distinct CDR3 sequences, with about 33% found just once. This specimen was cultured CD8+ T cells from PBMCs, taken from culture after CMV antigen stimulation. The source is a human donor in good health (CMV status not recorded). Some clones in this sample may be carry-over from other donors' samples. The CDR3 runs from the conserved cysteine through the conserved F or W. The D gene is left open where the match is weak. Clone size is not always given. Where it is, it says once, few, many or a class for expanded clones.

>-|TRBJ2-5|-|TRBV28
TGTGCCAGCAGTGCGAGGGTTCTAGCGGAGACCCAGTACTTC
CASSARVLAETQYF
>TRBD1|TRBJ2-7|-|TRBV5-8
TGTGCCAGCAGCAGACAGGGGACCCTCTACGAGCAGTACTTC
CASSRQGTLYEQYF
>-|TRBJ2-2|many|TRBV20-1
TGCAGTGCTAGAGATCTCGCGGGGAAGGCCGGGGAGCTGTTTTTT
CSARDLAGKAGELFF
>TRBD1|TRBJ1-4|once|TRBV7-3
TGTGCCAGCAGCCTCTTGACAGGGAGTAGCGAAAAACTGTTTTTT
CASSLLTGSSEKLFF
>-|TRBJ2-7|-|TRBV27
TGTGCCAGCAGTTTAAGCCACCAGGGGTCCTACGAGCAGTACTTC
CASSLSHQGSYEQYF
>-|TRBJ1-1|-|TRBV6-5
TGTGCCAGCAGTTACGCGACGAACACTGAAGCTTTCTTT
CASSYATNTEAFF
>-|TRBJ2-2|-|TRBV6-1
TGTGCCAGCAGTGAAATGTTGGTGTTGCGCATCGGGGAGCTGTTTTTT
CASSEMLVLRIGELFF
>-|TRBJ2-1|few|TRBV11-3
TGTGCCAGCAGCCGCGGTCGGGGACGTATAGACAATGAGCAGTTCTTC
CASSRGRGRIDNEQFF
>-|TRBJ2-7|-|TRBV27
TGTGCCAGTGGGGACAAGGGAACCTGGAATTCCTACGAGCAGTACTTC
CASGDKGTWNSYEQYF
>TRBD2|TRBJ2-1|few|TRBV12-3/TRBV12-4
TGTGCCAGCACCCCCGGGACTAGCGGCTACAATGAGCAGTTCTTC
CASTPGTSGYNEQFF
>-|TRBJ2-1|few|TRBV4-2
TGTGCCAGCAGCCAAGTAACGGACCGCAATGAGCAGTTCTTC
CASSQVTDRNEQFF
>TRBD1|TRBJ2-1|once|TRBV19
TGTACCAGTATCCCCGGACAGGGGGGGTACAATGAGCAGTTCTTC
CTSIPGQGGYNEQFF